The 24 T cell receptor beta chains reported below all come from one sample, sequenced in a study of blood T cell repertoires in COVID-19. Profiling relied on immunoSEQ multiplex PCR, and the TCRdb table lists in-frame clones only, not all of them. The sample lists around 250,000 clones, 80% to 90% seen once, with 6.2% in the top ten. The sample taken for sequencing was peripheral blood. Receptors were obtained from a man aged 55 to 70 with acute or convalescent COVID-19.

This clone has only one observation. V usage is TRBV5-4 and J usage is TRBJ1-2; a weak D match, TRBD1 (6 bases). With 1 base removed from V and 6 bases from J, the gap between germline ends came to 7 bases. The CDR3 sequence is 12 residues long. Germline CDR1 is SGHNT and CDR2 is YYREEE (reference sequence). The CDR3 coding sequence is TGTGCCAGCAGCTTGAGGGGGAATGGCTACACCTTC. Translating gives CASSLRGNGYTF.

The V gene is TRBV6-5, the J gene TRBJ1-6; the D gene is possibly TRBD1 (5 bases). CDR1 and CDR2 (germline): MNHEY, SVGAGI. V lost 3 bases, J lost 13 bases, and 10 bases lay in between. The CDR3 extends over 12 amino acids. The CDR3 region is CASSYPGGPLHF. The CDR3 DNA sequence: TGTGCCAGCAGTTATCCCGGGGGGCCCCTCCACTTT.

The chain joins TRBV28 to TRBJ1-1, with D maybe TRBD1 (6 bases). The CDR3 is 12 residues long. Looked up from germline, CDR1 is MDHEN and CDR2 is SYDVKM. Deletions cut 7 bases from V and 6 bases from J, with 12 bases between. In DNA, the CDR3 is TGTGCCAGCATCCTAGGGGGGGCTGAAGCTTTCTTT. Its protein is CASILGGAEAFF.

This clone was seen just once. The chain links TRBV19 to TRBJ2-3; 15 bases are shared with TRBD2. Germline CDR1 reads LNHDA; CDR2 reads SQIVND (reference sequence). The CDR3 extends over 17 amino acids. V was pared by 7 bases and J by 6 bases, with 11 bases of the junction left unmatched. Here the CDR3 DNA reads TGTGCCAGTAATAGACCGGGACTAGCGGGAGGAGGTGATACGCAGTATTTT. Protein: CASNRPGLAGGGDTQYF.

The V gene is TRBV7-3, the J gene TRBJ1-2, with D uncertain. The CDR3 is 15 amino acids. Germline CDR1 and CDR2: SGHTA and FQGTGA. Trimming took off 1 base at V and 3 bases at J, with 12 bases between the two ends. The CDR3 region has the DNA TGTGCCAGCAGCTTAAGTGAGGGCGCGGACTATGGCTACACCTTC. It encodes CASSLSEGADYGYTF.

The V call is TRBV7-9, the J call TRBJ1-5; 8 bases line up with TRBD1. Losses at the gene ends were 5 bases for V and 4 bases for J; bases not matched to a gene: 7. The CDR3 consists of 15 residues. Germline CDR1 SEHNR, CDR2 FQNEAQ (reference sequence). CDR3 amino acids: CASSRGTGGNQPQHF. CDR3 DNA: TGTGCCAGCAGCCGAGGCACAGGGGGGAATCAGCCCCAGCATTTT.

The chain carries TRBV6-6 and TRBJ2-2; TRBD2 matches at 8 bases. V was clipped by 2 bases and J by 5 bases; unmatched bases: 7. The germline CDR1 and CDR2 sequences are MNHNY and SVGAGI (reference sequence). This CDR3 has 16 residues. CDR3 nucleotides: TGTGCCAGCAGTTACGGTCCCGGGAGGGATACCGGGGAGCTGTTTTTT. Its translation: CASSYGPGRDTGELFF.

J is TRBJ2-3 and V is TRBV4-3; D gene ambiguous. V dropped 2 bases and J dropped 10 bases, with 13 bases sitting between them. Germline lookup yields CDR1 LGHNA and CDR2 YSLEER. CDR3 length: 13 residues. The CDR3 DNA reads TGCGCCAGCAGCCAAATAATTGGCAAGTCGCAGTATTTT. Protein product: CASSQIIGKSQYF.

The chain couples TRBV11-2 to TRBJ1-6, with D perhaps matching TRBD1 (6 bases). The CDR3 runs 16 residues. The V end was cut by 2 bases, the J end by 3 bases, with 11 bases between. From germline, CDR1 is SGHAT and CDR2 FQNNGV. The CDR3 region has the DNA TGTGCCAGCAGCTTAACCGGGACAAACTATAATTCACCCCTCCACTTT. Protein sequence: CASSLTGTNYNSPLHF.

This clone has just one count. V is TRBV7-3 and J is TRBJ2-1; 9 nucleotides agree with TRBD2. CDR3 length equals 15 residues. J lost 7 bases, V lost 0 bases, and 4 bases had no gene match. Germline loops: CDR1 SGHTA, CDR2 FQGTGA. CDR3 sequence reads: CASSLTAGGKNEQFF. For the CDR3, the DNA is TGTGCCAGCAGCTTAACGGCGGGAGGGAAGAATGAGCAGTTCTTC.

This chain uses TRBV25-1 with TRBJ2-7, with TRBD1 as a possible D gene (6 bases). Trimming cost V 2 bases and J 0 bases, with 14 bases left between them. The CDR3 spans 16 residues. Germline CDR1 is MGHDK and CDR2 is SYGVNS. Here the CDR3 reads CASSERDIDNSYEQYF. For the CDR3, the DNA is TGTGCCAGCAGTGAACGGGACATCGATAACTCCTACGAGCAGTACTTC.

This clone was counted between two and nine times. The rearrangement uses TRBV28 and TRBJ1-1; D might be TRBD1 (6 bases). From germline, CDR1 is MDHEN and CDR2 SYDVKM. The V and J ends lost 5 bases and 0 bases respectively, with 22 bases between them. The CDR3 loop spans 18 amino acids. CDR3 DNA: TGTGCCAGCAGTCCCCCACAGGGAAGGAGATCCGTGAACACTGAAGCTTTCTTT. It specifies CASSPPQGRRSVNTEAFF.

The chain couples TRBV28 to TRBJ2-1; no clear D. CDR1 is MDHEN and CDR2 is SYDVKM in the germline V gene. The V and J ends lost 3 bases and 0 bases respectively, with 15 bases between them. The CDR3 is 17 residues long. The CDR3 bases are TGTGCCAGCAGTTTTTATAGCACTGCGAGCTCCTACAATGAGCAGTTCTTC. Translation gives CASSFYSTASSYNEQFF.

J is TRBJ2-3 and V is TRBV5-1; no definite D call. Germline V gene lookup returns CDR1 SGHRS and CDR2 YFSETQ. V lost 0 bases, J lost 5 bases, and 10 bases lay in between. This CDR3 has 14 residues. CDR3 amino acids: CASSLGLHQDTQYF. CDR3 in DNA: TGCGCCAGCAGCTTGGGACTCCACCAAGATACGCAGTATTTT. The full variable domain, its missing parts supplied by reference TRBV5-1 and TRBJ2-3, is KAGVTQTPRYLIKTRGQQVTLSCSPISGHRSVSWYQQTPGQGLQFLFEYFSETQRNKGNFPGRFSGRQFSNSRSEMNVSTLELGDSALYLCASSLGLHQDTQYFGPGTRLTVL.

The chain couples TRBV9 to TRBJ2-2; the match to TRBD2 covers 10 bases. This CDR3 is 16 amino acids long. Germline CDR1 and CDR2: SGDLS and YYNGEE. Losses at the gene ends were 0 bases for V and 4 bases for J; bases not matched to a gene: 3. DNA of the CDR3: TGTGCCAGCAGCGTAGGGCTAGCGGGAGTCACCGGGGAGCTGTTTTTT. This encodes CASSVGLAGVTGELFF.

The chain employs TRBV7-2 and TRBJ2-7; 7 bases are shared with TRBD2. V lost 1 base, J lost 6 bases, and 18 bases stayed unmatched. CDR1 SGHTA and CDR2 FQGNSA come from the germline V gene. CDR3 length: 18 amino acids. The CDR3 DNA is TGTGCCAGCAGCTTAGGTCCTAGCGGCCCAACCCGGCCCCTCGAGCAGTACTTC. Residues: CASSLGPSGPTRPLEQYF.

This sequence joins TRBV11-2 and TRBJ2-7, with 9 bases matching TRBD1. V shed 5 bases and J 6 bases; nucleotides not matched to a gene: 8. The CDR3 has 14 amino acids. Germline V gene data show CDR1 as SGHAT and CDR2 as FQNNGV. The CDR3 DNA reads TGTGCCAGCAGCGGACCGGGACAGGGCTCCGAGCAGTACTTC. This sequence encodes CASSGPGQGSEQYF.

The chain employs TRBV30 and TRBJ1-5; no firm D call. The CDR3 is made up of 16 amino acids. The germline V gene has CDR1 GTSNPN and CDR2 SVGIG (reference sequence). V lost 4 bases and J lost 3, with 19 bases in between. CDR3 DNA: TGTGCCTGGACCCCTTCCTTAGGCCAGGTCAATCAGCCCCAGCATTTT. This sequence encodes CAWTPSLGQVNQPQHF.

This clone was detected only once. This chain connects TRBV3-1 (or the pseudogene TRBV3-2) to TRBJ1-4; 8 nucleotides line up with TRBD1. V lost 1 base, J lost 0 bases, and 7 bases stayed unmatched. CDR3 length: 18 residues. The germline gives CDR1 LGHDT, CDR2 YNNKEL (reference sequence). CDR3 DNA sequence: TGTGCCAGCAGCCAAGGAGACAGGGGAGGTGCAACTAATGAAAAACTGTTTTTT. It specifies CASSQGDRGGATNEKLFF.

The rearrangement links TRBV19 to TRBJ1-1; a possible D gene is TRBD1 (6 bases). The CDR3 runs 13 residues. The germline V and J ends were trimmed by 7 bases and 6 bases, with 15 bases remaining between them. Germline V gene sequence: CDR1 LNHDA, CDR2 SQIVND (reference sequence). CDR3 coding DNA: TGTGCCAGTACCAGGGGTCGTGGCTCTGAAGCTTTCTTT. It codes for CASTRGRGSEAFF.

J is TRBJ2-1 and V is TRBV9; D possibly corresponds to TRBD2 (6 bases). The germline gives CDR1 SGDLS, CDR2 YYNGEE. Between the trimmed V and J ends, which lost 6 bases and 3 bases, there was a span of 22 bases. The CDR3 loop spans 17 amino acids. This CDR3 is CASTRGGMGRNYNEQFF. The CDR3 DNA is TGTGCCAGCACTCGGGGAGGTATGGGTCGTAACTACAATGAGCAGTTCTTC.

The genes are TRBV2 and TRBJ2-7; 9 nucleotides match TRBD1. The germline CDR1 and CDR2 sequences are SNHLY and FYNNEI. After removal of 4 bases from V and 2 bases from J, the junction contained 0 bases not matched to a gene. The CDR3 length is 13 residues. The DNA for the CDR3 is TGTGCCAGCAGTGGGGACAGGGCCTACGAGCAGTACTTC. It encodes CASSGDRAYEQYF.

The rearrangement joins TRBV2 to TRBJ2-7; 10 bases are shared with TRBD1. The V gene's germline CDR1 is SNHLY and CDR2 FYNNEI. This CDR3 is built from 14 residues. V lost 9 bases, J lost 5 bases, and 10 bases stayed unmatched. CDR3 amino acids: CASIRDRGLDEQYF. CDR3 DNA: TGTGCCAGTATAAGGGACAGGGGTCTCGACGAGCAGTACTTC.

The V and J genes are TRBV5-6 and TRBJ2-1, with 7 positions matching TRBD1. CDR1 is SGHDT, CDR2 YYEEEE, per germline. Trimming took 4 bases from V and 4 from J; bases not matched to a gene: 2. The CDR3 has 13 amino acids. CDR3 DNA sequence: TGTGCCAGCAGCCGGGACAGTTACAATGAGCAGTTCTTC. As protein: CASSRDSYNEQFF.